The present TCR beta chain was sequenced within a study of response to subunit inactivated influenza vaccine. A remark on this clonotype: Its target is not known.

The study, taken as a whole, reports: Researchers suggested that each seasonal influenza vaccination recruits few new T cells.

CDR3 length: 15 residues. V dropped 6 bases and J dropped 2 bases, with 17 bases sitting between them. The germline V gene encodes CDR1 SGHVS and CDR2 FQNEAQ. TCRdb independently ran MiXCR on the RT-PCR reads; one entry per CDR3 protein. The table includes under 550,000 distinct CDR3 sequences, approximately 7.8% detected once. The specimen was PBMCs from blood, collected 23 months after vaccination. V and J are TRBV7-8 and TRBJ2-7, with TRBD1 as a possible D gene (6 bases). This clonotype originated in a man between 45 and 75 years old who received an inactivated influenza vaccine. CDR3 amino acids: CASRPTRDNAYEQYF. CDR3 bases: TGTGCCAGCAGACCAACCCGGGACAACGCCTACGAGCAGTACTTC.